This TCR beta chain was sequenced during a study of radiotherapy plus CTLA-4 blockade in lung cancer. General study points: After treatment with radiotherapy plus ipilimumab, TCR clones that came from the tumor expanded in blood. Among reported predictors of response, early blood T cell clone dynamics with interferon-beta performed best.

With respect to this clone: No antigen is known for it.

CTLA-4 blockade using ipilimumab, together with focal radiation, was received by patients with chemo-refractory metastatic non-small-cell lung cancer. Per germline, CDR1 GTSNPN and CDR2 SVGIG (reference sequence). The CDR3 covers 15 residues. V was pared by 4 bases and J by 0 bases, with 13 bases between. The data were produced by immunoSEQ multiplex PCR, yet TCRdb's version contains in-frame clones alone and is incomplete. The table includes 70,000 to 100,000 clones, around 88% detected once. Sequencing used peripheral blood, obtained from a patient treated with radiotherapy plus ipilimumab. This sequence was found in a human donor with non-small cell lung cancer who had a partial response to radiotherapy plus ipilimumab. V and J are TRBV30 and TRBJ1-5, with no clear D. CDR3 residues: CAWTPPGSSNQPQHF. The CDR3 bases are TGTGCCTGGACCCCCCCGGGATCTAGCAATCAGCCCCAGCATTTT.